This T cell receptor beta chain was sequenced during a study of blood T cells in healthy people across ages. V dropped 5 bases and J dropped 3; count of bases not matched to a gene: 10. The CDR3 sequence is 15 residues long. A second about 6 to 12 cycle PCR used barcoded and J-beta primers. TCRdb independently ran MiXCR on the 5' RACE reads; one entry per CDR3 protein. Of more than 1.4 million distinct CDR3 sequences listed, approximately 42% are singletons. This clonotype showed up just a few times. The sample was blood. This receptor was obtained from a woman in her late teens or twenties in good health. The rearrangement uses TRBV12-3 or TRBV12-4 and TRBJ2-7, with TRBD1 identical over 7 bases. For the CDR3, the DNA is TGTGCCAGCAGTCCTGTGGCCGGGACAGTCTACGAGCAGTACTTC. It codes for CASSPVAGTVYEQYF.